This T cell receptor beta chain stems from a study of siplizumab effects on memory and regulatory T cells. General study results and limits: Among alloreactive clones, only a minor fraction mapped to unstimulated subsets. Greater diversity than memory cells seemed evident in naive T cells, which also appeared to be major alloresponse contributors.

This clone has only a few counts. Its antigen is still unknown. This table comes from immunoSEQ multiplex PCR, and its TCRdb copy is limited to in-frame clones, with some not included. The data hold approximately 100,000 clones, with more than 85% observed a single time. The source of this sequence is a human donor in good health. Some clones in this sample may be carry-over from other donors' samples. The sequenced sample was CD4+ T cells sorted from blood.

This CDR3 is CASSPRTGMSEQYF. CDR3 DNA sequence: TGTGCCAGCTCACCGCGGACAGGGATGAGCGAGCAGTACTTC. V gene TRBV18 combines with J gene TRBJ2-7; 8 positions match TRBD1. The CDR3 runs to 14 residues. The J segment lost 6 bases and the V segment lost 3 bases, leaving 7 bases of the junction unmatched. The germline V gene has CDR1 KGHSH and CDR2 LQKENI.